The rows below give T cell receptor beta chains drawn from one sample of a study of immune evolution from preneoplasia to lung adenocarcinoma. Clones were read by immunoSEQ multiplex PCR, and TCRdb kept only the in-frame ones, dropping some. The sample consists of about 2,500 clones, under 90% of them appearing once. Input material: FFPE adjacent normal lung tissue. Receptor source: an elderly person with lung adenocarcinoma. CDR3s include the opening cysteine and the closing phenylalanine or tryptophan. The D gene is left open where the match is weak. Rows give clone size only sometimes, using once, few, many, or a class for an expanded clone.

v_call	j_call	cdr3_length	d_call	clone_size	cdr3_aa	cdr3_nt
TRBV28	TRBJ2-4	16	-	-	CASSVTSGVAKNIQYF	TGTGCCAGCAGTGTAACTTCCGGGGTAGCCAAAAACATTCAGTACTTC
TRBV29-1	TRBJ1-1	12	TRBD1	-	CSATGSNTEAFF	TGCAGCGCGACAGGGAGCAACACTGAAGCTTTCTTT
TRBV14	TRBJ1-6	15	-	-	CASSQERGTDSPLHF	TGTGCCAGCAGCCAAGAGCGGGGTACGGATTCACCCCTCCACTTT
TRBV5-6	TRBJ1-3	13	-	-	CASSLRGGNTIYF	TGTGCCAGCTCTCTAAGGGGCGGAAACACCATATATTTT
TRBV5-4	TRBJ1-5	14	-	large	CASSLAGSNQPQHF	TGTGCCAGCAGCTTGGCAGGGAGCAATCAGCCCCAGCATTTT
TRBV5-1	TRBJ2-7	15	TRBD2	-	CASSSRTSGAYEQYF	TGCGCCAGCAGCTCCCGGACTAGCGGAGCCTACGAGCAGTACTTC
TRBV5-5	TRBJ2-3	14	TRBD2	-	CASSYRLAADTQYF	TGTGCCAGCAGCTATCGACTAGCAGCAGATACGCAGTATTTT
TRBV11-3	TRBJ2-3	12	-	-	CASSLVEDTQYF	TGTGCCAGCAGCTTAGTCGAGGATACGCAGTATTTT
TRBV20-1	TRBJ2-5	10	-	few	CSASQETQYF	TGCAGTGCTAGTCAAGAGACCCAGTACTTC
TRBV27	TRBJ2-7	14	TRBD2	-	CASSFRGRAYEQYF	TGTGCCAGCAGTTTTCGGGGGAGGGCCTACGAGCAGTACTTC
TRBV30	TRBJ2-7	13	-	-	CAWDPEGAYEQYF	TGTGCCTGGGACCCGGAAGGGGCGTACGAGCAGTACTTC
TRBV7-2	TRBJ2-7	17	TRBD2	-	CASSLVLSGRGTHEQYF	TGTGCCAGCAGCTTAGTTCTTAGCGGGAGAGGTACTCACGAGCAGTACTTC
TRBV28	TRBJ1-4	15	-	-	CASSPGGATNEKLFF	TGTGCCAGCAGTCCAGGAGGGGCGACTAATGAAAAACTGTTTTTT
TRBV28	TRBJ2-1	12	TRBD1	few	CASSSDRGEQFF	TGTGCCAGCAGCTCCGACAGGGGGGAGCAGTTCTTC
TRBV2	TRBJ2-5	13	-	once	CASSDGQQETQYF	TGTGCCAGCAGTGACGGCCAGCAAGAGACCCAGTACTTC
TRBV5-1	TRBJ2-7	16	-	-	CASSWGGQRSSYEQYF	TGCGCCAGCAGCTGGGGTGGACAGAGGAGCTCCTACGAGCAGTACTTC
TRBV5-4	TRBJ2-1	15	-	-	CASSFSLGLGNEQFF	TGTGCCAGCAGCTTCTCACTAGGTTTAGGGAATGAGCAGTTCTTC
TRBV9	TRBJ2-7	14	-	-	CASSARQDHYEQYF	TGTGCCAGCAGCGCACGACAGGATCACTACGAGCAGTACTTC
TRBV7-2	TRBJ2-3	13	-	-	CASSIKYTDTQYF	TGTGCCAGCAGCATAAAATACACAGATACGCAGTATTTT
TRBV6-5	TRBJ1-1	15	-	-	CASTLGGGKNTEAFF	TGTGCCAGCACCCTGGGGGGGGGAAAGAACACTGAAGCTTTCTTT
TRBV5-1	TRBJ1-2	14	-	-	CASSLEGQGYGYTF	TGCGCCAGCAGCTTGGAAGGTCAGGGGTATGGCTACACCTTC
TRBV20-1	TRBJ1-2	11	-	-	CSAPFNYGYTF	TGCAGTGCTCCTTTCAACTATGGCTACACCTTC
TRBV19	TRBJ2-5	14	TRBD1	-	CASNFGTGAETQYF	TGTGCCAGCAACTTCGGGACAGGGGCAGAGACCCAGTACTTC
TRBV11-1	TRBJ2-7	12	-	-	CASRGGGGEQYF	TGTGCCAGCCGGGGAGGGGGCGGCGAGCAGTACTTC
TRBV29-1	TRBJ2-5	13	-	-	CSARGAGGETQYF	TGCAGCGCTCGGGGGGCAGGGGGAGAGACCCAGTACTTC
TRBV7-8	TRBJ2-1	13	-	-	CASSLVAWGEQFF	TGTGCCAGCAGCTTAGTTGCGTGGGGTGAGCAGTTCTTC
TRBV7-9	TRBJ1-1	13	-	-	CASSSYQEPEAFF	TGTGCCAGCAGCTCCTACCAGGAGCCCGAAGCTTTCTTT
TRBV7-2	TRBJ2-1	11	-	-	CASSQRTLPFF	TGTGCCAGCAGCCAGAGGACGCTGCCGTTCTTC
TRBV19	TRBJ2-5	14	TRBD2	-	CASSKGLVRETQYF	TGTGCCAGTAGTAAGGGACTAGTTCGGGAGACCCAGTACTTC
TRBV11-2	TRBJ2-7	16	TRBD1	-	CASSGTGIVSSYEQYF	TGTGCCAGCAGCGGGACAGGGATTGTGTCCTCCTACGAGCAGTACTTC
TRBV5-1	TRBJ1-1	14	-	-	CASSWSGLNTEAFF	TGCGCCAGCAGCTGGTCAGGGTTGAACACTGAAGCTTTCTTT
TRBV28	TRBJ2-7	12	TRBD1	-	CASRQGVYEQYF	TGTGCCAGCAGACAGGGGGTTTACGAGCAGTACTTC
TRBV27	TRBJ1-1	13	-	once	CASSSPGNTEAFF	TGTGCCAGCAGTTCCCCGGGGAACACTGAAGCTTTCTTT
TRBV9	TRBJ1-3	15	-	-	CASSPMRDSGNTIYF	TGTGCCAGCAGCCCTATGCGGGACTCTGGAAACACCATATATTTT
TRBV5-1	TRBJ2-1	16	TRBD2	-	CASSLGGTSGEGEQFF	TGCGCCAGCAGCTTGGGAGGGACTAGCGGCGAAGGTGAGCAGTTCTTC
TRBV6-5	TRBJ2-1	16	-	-	CASSYSGPRGVNEQFF	TGTGCCAGCAGTTACTCGGGACCCAGGGGGGTCAATGAGCAGTTCTTC
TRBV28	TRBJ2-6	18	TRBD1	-	CASSTRQGRSSGANVLTF	TGTGCCAGCAGTACTAGACAGGGGAGGTCGTCTGGGGCCAACGTCCTGACTTTC
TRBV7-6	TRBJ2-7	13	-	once	CASSSFGGYEQYF	TGTGCCAGCAGCTCCTTCGGGGGTTACGAGCAGTACTTC
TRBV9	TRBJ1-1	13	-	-	CASSARQNTEAFF	TGTGCCAGCAGCGCCAGACAGAACACTGAAGCTTTCTTT